Listed below are T cell receptor beta chains from one sample, sequenced in a study of PD-L1 blockade in urothelial cancer. Only in-frame clones appear in the TCRdb table, and some are missing; sequencing was by immunoSEQ multiplex PCR. The table shows about 88,000 clones, with roughly 90% occurring only once. The sample here was PBMCs, taken around atezolizumab (anti-PD-L1) treatment. The receptors here all came from an elderly woman with urothelial cancer. The CDR3 runs from the conserved cysteine through the conserved F or W. The order of the fields is D gene, J gene, V gene, clone size, CDR3 DNA, CDR3 protein. A D gene is named only where the DNA matches it firmly. Where a row states a size, it is once, few, many or the class of an expanded clone; other rows omit it.

TRBD2 | TRBJ2-3 | TRBV19 | once | TGTGCCAGTAGCAGGGGACTAGCGGGATCCTCTAGCACAGATACGCAGTATTTT | CASSRGLAGSSSTDTQYF
TRBD2 | TRBJ2-1 | TRBV5-1 | NA | TGCGCCAGCAGCTTGGGGACTAGCGGGTACCTATACAATGAGCAGTTCTTC | CASSLGTSGYLYNEQFF
NA | TRBJ1-2 | TRBV5-1 | NA | TGCGCCAGCAGCTTGGAGGAGGGGAACTATGGCTACACCTTC | CASSLEEGNYGYTF
NA | TRBJ2-1 | TRBV19 | NA | TGTGCCAGTACGAGCGATAGCTCCTACAATGAGCAGTTCTTC | CASTSDSSYNEQFF
NA | TRBJ2-1 | TRBV7-9 | NA | TGTGCCAGCAGCTTCAGGAAGGGGTCAACAAGCGTCTCCTACAATGAGCAGTTCTTC | CASSFRKGSTSVSYNEQFF
TRBD1 | TRBJ2-1 | TRBV27 | NA | TGTGCCAGCAGGAGGCCTGGGACAGGGTCCTACAATGAGCAGTTCTTC | CASRRPGTGSYNEQFF
TRBD1 | TRBJ1-2 | TRBV28 | NA | TGTGCCAGCAGTTTACCAGGGGGCGCCTATGGCTACACCTTC | CASSLPGGAYGYTF
TRBD2 | TRBJ2-7 | TRBV5-6 | few | TGTGCCAGCACCTCGCGGGGGACTAGCGGCGAGCAGTACTTC | CASTSRGTSGEQYF
TRBD2 | TRBJ2-5 | TRBV10-1 | NA | TGCGCCAGCAGTGGCAGCGGGACTAGCGGGAGTGAGACCCAGTACTTC | CASSGSGTSGSETQYF
TRBD2 | TRBJ2-7 | TRBV28 | NA | TGTGCCAGCAGTTCGTCCGGGACTAGCAGGGTCGAGCAGTACTTC | CASSSSGTSRVEQYF
NA | TRBJ1-1 | TRBV6-5 | NA | TGTGCCAGCAGCCCTAGGGGGTTAGGAGCTTTCTTT | CASSPRGLGAFF
TRBD2 | TRBJ2-3 | TRBV2 | once | TGTGCCAGCAGTCGTACTAGCGGGGCGTTTACTTCTAGCACAGATACGCAGTATTTT | CASSRTSGAFTSSTDTQYF